This T cell receptor beta chain was sequenced in a study of T cell changes during pregnancy in multiple sclerosis. Sequenced by immunoSEQ multiplex PCR; TCRdb stores in-frame clones only, minus some. The sample shows 100,000 or so clones, more than 90% of them seen only once. V lost 1 base, J lost 4 bases, and 3 bases stayed unmatched. The CDR3 is made up of 13 amino acids. CDR1 and CDR2 from the germline V gene are GTSNPN and SVGIG (reference sequence). The starting material was peripheral blood, obtained in the second trimester of pregnancy. This chain uses TRBV30 with TRBJ1-2; 7 bases agree with TRBD1. This receptor was obtained from a female donor with multiple sclerosis, enrolled in a pregnancy study. DNA of the CDR3: TGTGCCTGGAGTGAGGGGGCGGCCTATGGCTACACCTTC. This sequence encodes CAWSEGAAYGYTF.